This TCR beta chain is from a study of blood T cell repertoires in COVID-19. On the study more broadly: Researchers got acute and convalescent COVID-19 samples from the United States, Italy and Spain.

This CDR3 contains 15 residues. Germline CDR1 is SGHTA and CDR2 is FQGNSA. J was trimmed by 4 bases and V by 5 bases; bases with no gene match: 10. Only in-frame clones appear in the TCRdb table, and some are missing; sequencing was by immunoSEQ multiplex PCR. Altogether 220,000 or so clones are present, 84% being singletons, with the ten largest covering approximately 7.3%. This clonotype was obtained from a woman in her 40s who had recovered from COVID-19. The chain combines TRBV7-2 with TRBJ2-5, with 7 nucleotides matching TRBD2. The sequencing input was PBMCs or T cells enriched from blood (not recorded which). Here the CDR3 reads CASSPRDYLGETQYF. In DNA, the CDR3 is TGTGCCAGCAGCCCCCGGGACTATTTGGGAGAGACCCAGTACTTC.